The 32 T cell receptor beta chains reported below all come from one sample, sequenced in a study of T cell responses to AZD1222 COVID-19 vaccine. Repertoires were generated with immunoSEQ multiplex PCR, while TCRdb's copy carries only in-frame clones and drops some. The sample has approximately 150,000 clones, over 75% seen once. This sample comprised peripheral blood, obtained on day 0 of AZD1222 vaccination. The receptors were gathered from an adult in good health.

The chain carries TRBV4-2 and TRBJ1-4; a possible D gene is TRBD1 (5 bases). Trimming shortened V by 0 bases and J by 12 bases, and 17 bases separated the two germline ends. The CDR3 contains 15 residues. Germline CDR1 LGHNA, CDR2 YNFKEQ. In nucleotides, the CDR3 is TGTGCCAGCAGCCAAGAGGTACCCCAGCAGGGTGAACTGTTTTTT. Its translation: CASSQEVPQQGELFF.

The chain couples TRBV5-4 to TRBJ2-5; 8 bases line up with TRBD2. The CDR3 sequence is 17 residues long. Looked up from germline, CDR1 is SGHNT and CDR2 is YYREEE (reference sequence). Unmatched junction bases numbered 11, after V lost 3 bases and J lost 1 base. CDR3 protein: CASSSGGPLAAQETQYF. The CDR3 DNA reads as TGTGCCAGCAGCTCGGGGGGGCCCCTGGCGGCCCAAGAGACCCAGTACTTC.

This chain links TRBV6-2 or TRBV6-3 with TRBJ2-2; no clear D. The length of the CDR3 is 12 residues. CDR1 and CDR2 (germline): MNHEY, SVGEGT. Between the trimmed V and J ends, which lost 6 bases and 7 bases, there was a span of 9 bases. CDR3 in amino acids: CASSDLIGELFF. The CDR3 nucleotides read TGTGCCAGCAGCGATTTGATCGGGGAGCTGTTTTTT.

The chain couples TRBV27 to TRBJ1-1, with TRBD1 identical over 7 bases. Germline V gene data show CDR1 as MNHEY and CDR2 as SMNVEV (reference sequence). After removal of 1 base from V and 6 bases from J, the junction contained 5 bases not matched to a gene. The CDR3 consists of 14 residues. As DNA, the CDR3 is TGTGCCAGCAGTTTATACGACAGGGAAGCTGAAGCTTTCTTT. Translated: CASSLYDREAEAFF.

The chain recombines TRBV19 with TRBJ2-1; no definite D call. The germline V gene has CDR1 LNHDA and CDR2 SQIVND (reference sequence). This CDR3 has 16 amino acids. V was cut by 0 bases and J by 1 base, with 10 bases left in between. CDR3 DNA: TGTGCCAGTAGTATAGATCGCCTCGGGTCCTACAATGAGCAGTTCTTC. This gives the protein CASSIDRLGSYNEQFF.

A single count supports this clone. The chain joins TRBV20-1 to TRBJ1-1; 7 bases are shared with TRBD1. The CDR3 covers 11 residues. Germline V gene lookup returns CDR1 DFQATT and CDR2 SNEGSKA (reference sequence). The V and J ends lost 5 bases and 6 bases, in that order; junction bases with no gene match: 3. The CDR3 bases are TGCAGTGCTCAGGGGGGTGCTGAAGCTTTCTTT. Translated, it gives CSAQGGAEAFF.

This clone was observed a few times. The chain has TRBV7-3 and TRBJ2-7; TRBD1 matches at 8 bases. Trimming took 3 bases from V and 6 from J; bases not matched to a gene: 4. The germline CDR1 and CDR2 sequences are SGHTA and FQGTGA. CDR3 length: 13 amino acids. The CDR3 DNA reads as TGTGCCAGCAGCTTCGGCAGGGGGCGCGAGCAGTACTTC. Translation gives CASSFGRGREQYF.

The chain recombines TRBV7-2 with TRBJ2-5, with 8 bases matching TRBD1. This CDR3 is 16 amino acids long. CDR1 SGHTA and CDR2 FQGNSA come from the germline V gene. Trimming at V came to 2 bases and at J to 2 bases, leaving 7 bases not matched to a gene. CDR3: CASSLNTGGGQETQYF. DNA for the CDR3: TGTGCCAGCAGCTTAAATACAGGGGGAGGTCAAGAGACCCAGTACTTC.

This clone has only a few counts. The genes are TRBV5-4 and TRBJ2-5; TRBD2 aligns across 7 bases. The germline gives CDR1 SGHNT, CDR2 YYREEE (reference sequence). With V trimmed by 0 bases and J by 1 base, 3 bases remained unmatched. This CDR3 contains 15 residues. In DNA, the CDR3 is TGTGCCAGCAGCTTGGGTCGCGGGGGCCAAGAGACCCAGTACTTC. Its protein is CASSLGRGGQETQYF.

The V call is TRBV5-4, the J call TRBJ2-7; TRBD1 or TRBD2 may be the D gene (5 bases each). V lost 0 bases and J lost 0, with 10 bases in between. CDR1 and CDR2 (germline): SGHNT, YYREEE (reference sequence). The CDR3 loop spans 15 amino acids. The CDR3, as DNA: TGTGCCAGCAGCTTGGCGGGGCTTCACTCCTACGAGCAGTACTTC. Translating gives CASSLAGLHSYEQYF.

This clone was counted a single time. V and J are TRBV6-1 and TRBJ1-3; D is undetermined. V was shortened by 0 bases and J by 4 bases, with 10 bases between the two germline ends. The CDR3 runs 15 residues. CDR1 is MNHNS, CDR2 SASEGT, per germline. The CDR3 DNA follows: TGTGCCAGCAGTGAAGCTGGAGGAGCCGGAAACACCATATATTTT. It translates to CASSEAGGAGNTIYF.

The chain employs TRBV27 and TRBJ2-1, with D possibly being TRBD2 (6 bases). Germline CDR1 MNHEY, CDR2 SMNVEV (reference sequence). CDR3 length: 16 amino acids. Trimming shortened V by 3 bases and J by 0 bases, and 12 bases separated the two germline ends. The CDR3 is CASSFGLASSYNEQFF. The CDR3 DNA is TGTGCCAGCAGTTTCGGGCTAGCGAGCTCCTACAATGAGCAGTTCTTC.

Ten or more counts support this clone. The rearrangement joins TRBV27 to TRBJ1-6; D might be TRBD1 (5 bases). The CDR3 runs to 13 residues. Trimming removed 3 bases at V and 8 bases at J, with 8 bases between. Germline assignment: CDR1 MNHEY and CDR2 SMNVEV (reference sequence). The CDR3 reads CASSLTEDSPLHF. The CDR3 bases are TGTGCCAGCAGTTTGACAGAGGATTCACCCCTCCACTTT.

V usage is TRBV29-1 and J usage is TRBJ1-2; D is unresolved. Germline CDR1 is SQVTM and CDR2 is ANQGSEA. Trimming removed 6 bases from V and 0 bases from J, with 20 bases in between. This CDR3 is built from 16 residues. The CDR3 spells CSVLPPGRGTNYGYTF. In DNA form, the CDR3 reads TGCAGCGTCCTCCCCCCGGGTCGGGGAACTAACTATGGCTACACCTTC.

The chain carries TRBV7-2 and TRBJ2-5; D possibly corresponds to TRBD2 (5 bases). CDR1 and CDR2 (germline): SGHTA, FQGNSA. V was trimmed by 3 bases and J by 2 bases, leaving 13 bases between them. This CDR3 has 15 amino acids. As DNA, the CDR3 is TGTGCCAGCAGCTTCGGTTGGCGGGTTCAAGAGACCCAGTACTTC. This sequence encodes CASSFGWRVQETQYF.

This chain joins TRBV5-1 and TRBJ1-2; tentative D call: TRBD1 (6 bases). Germline V gene sequence: CDR1 SGHRS, CDR2 YFSETQ. V was shortened by 4 bases and J by 5 bases, with 21 bases between the two germline ends. The CDR3 extends over 16 amino acids. The DNA for the CDR3 is TGCGCCAGCAGCCTCGGCCGAGCCGGGACAAATTATGGCTACACCTTC. This sequence encodes CASSLGRAGTNYGYTF.

The chain carries TRBV9 and TRBJ1-4; possible D gene TRBD1, 6 bases. Germline CDR1 and CDR2: SGDLS and YYNGEE. The germline V and J ends were trimmed by 3 bases and 3 bases, with 9 bases remaining between them. The CDR3 runs to 14 residues. In DNA form, the CDR3 reads TGTGCCAGCAGCGCCACAGGGTCTAATGAAAAACTGTTTTTT. Its protein product is CASSATGSNEKLFF.

The chain couples TRBV19 to TRBJ1-1; 8 bases align to TRBD1. V gave up 1 base and J gave up 1 base; unmatched junction bases: 5. Germline CDR1 LNHDA, CDR2 SQIVND (reference sequence). The CDR3 is made up of 16 amino acids. The CDR3 DNA follows: TGTGCCAGTAGTATAGTGCTGACAGGGGCGAACACTGAAGCTTTCTTT. Translation: CASSIVLTGANTEAFF.

This sequence joins TRBV7-8 and TRBJ1-2; 8 bases are shared with TRBD1. Unmatched junction bases numbered 6, after V lost 5 bases and J lost 4 bases. This CDR3 region has 14 residues. Germline CDR1 and CDR2: SGHVS and FQNEAQ. CDR3 residues: CASSPDTGGYGYTF. The CDR3 DNA is TGTGCCAGCAGCCCAGACACAGGGGGCTATGGCTACACCTTC.

V gene TRBV5-4 combines with J gene TRBJ2-1; 8 nucleotides agree with TRBD1. Looked up from germline, CDR1 is SGHNT and CDR2 is YYREEE (reference sequence). This CDR3 is 16 amino acids long. The junction had 7 bases not matched to a gene; V was cut back by 0 bases and J by 5 bases. The CDR3 loop is CASSLGPGGFDNEQFF. DNA of the CDR3: TGTGCCAGCAGCTTGGGGCCAGGGGGCTTTGACAATGAGCAGTTCTTC. Full variable domain (outside the CDR3, taken from reference TRBV5-4 and TRBJ2-1): ETGVTQSPTHLIKTRGQQVTLRCSSQSGHNTVSWYQQALGQGPQFIFQYYREEENGRGNFPPRFSGLQFPNYSSELNVNALELDDSALYLCASSLGPGGFDNEQFFGPGTRLTVL.

The chain is built from TRBV7-9 and TRBJ1-3; TRBD1 might be the D (5 bases). Per germline, CDR1 SEHNR and CDR2 FQNEAQ (reference sequence). This CDR3 is 17 amino acids long. V lost 5 bases and J 0 bases, leaving 17 bases between the germline ends. For the CDR3, the DNA is TGTGCCAGCAGCCTGGGGACGGGGCTATCCTCTGGAAACACCATATATTTT. Amino acid sequence: CASSLGTGLSSGNTIYF.

As regards this clone: The sample contains more than one DNA sequence encoding this CDR3. The chain uses TRBV3-1 (or the pseudogene TRBV3-2) and TRBJ2-7; D tentatively reads TRBD1 or TRBD2 (5 bases each). Trimming shortened V by 4 bases and J by 4 bases, and 11 bases separated the two germline ends. From germline, CDR1 is LGHDT and CDR2 YNNKEL (reference sequence). The CDR3 sequence is 13 residues long. CDR3 in amino acids: CASSRDGNYEQYF. The CDR3 DNA follows: TGTGCCAGCAGCCGGGACGGAAATTACGAGCAGTACTTC.

The chain has TRBV4-3 and TRBJ2-2; 12 bases map to TRBD2. In germline, CDR1 is LGHNA, CDR2 YSLEER. The V and J ends lost 3 bases and 7 bases, in that order; junction bases with no gene match: 9. This CDR3 is 17 amino acids long. CDR3 in amino acids: CASSQRLAGGLDGELFF. The CDR3 DNA reads TGCGCCAGCAGCCAGAGGCTAGCGGGGGGGCTGGACGGGGAGCTGTTTTTT.

The CDR3 DNA reads TGTGCCAGCAGCTTCTTAGGAGAAAAACTGTTTTTT. Translated, it gives CASSFLGEKLFF. The chain has TRBV5-4 and TRBJ1-4; D is unclear. Looked up from germline, CDR1 is SGHNT and CDR2 is YYREEE (reference sequence). CDR3 length equals 12 residues. Trimming pared 2 bases from V and 8 bases from J, leaving 7 bases between.

This rearrangement joins TRBV19 to TRBJ2-5; D tentatively fits TRBD1 or TRBD2 (7 bases each). Germline V lookup: CDR1 LNHDA, CDR2 SQIVND (reference sequence). The CDR3 runs 14 residues. The V end lost 5 bases, the J end lost 3 bases, and 13 bases lay between the germline ends. This chain's CDR3 is CASSPTGREETQYF. The CDR3 DNA is TGTGCCAGTAGTCCGACAGGGAGGGAAGAGACCCAGTACTTC.

The genes are TRBV30 and TRBJ1-2; D not resolved. V was cut by 0 bases and J by 4 bases, with 15 bases left in between. CDR1 and CDR2 from the germline V gene are GTSNPN and SVGIG (reference sequence). This CDR3 is 15 amino acids long. The CDR3 is CAWSVRRGGSYGYTF. The CDR3, as DNA: TGTGCCTGGAGTGTACGGCGGGGTGGGAGCTATGGCTACACCTTC.

This clone was found a few times. The V gene is TRBV6-5, the J gene TRBJ2-7, with D perhaps matching TRBD1 (6 bases). The CDR3 covers 15 residues. The germline V gene has CDR1 MNHEY and CDR2 SVGAGI. The ends were cut back, 8 bases at V and 2 bases at J, with 19 bases in the middle. The CDR3 bases are TGTGCCAGCCCAAGCGACAGGTTTGCCACCTACGAGCAGTACTTC. It translates to CASPSDRFATYEQYF.

The V call is TRBV6-4, the J call TRBJ1-4; D ambiguous. Germline V lookup: CDR1 MRHNA, CDR2 SNTAGT. CDR3 length equals 13 residues. The V end was cut by 5 bases, the J end by 0 bases, with 4 bases between. Here the CDR3 reads CASSKSTNEKLFF. In DNA form, the CDR3 reads TGTGCCAGCAGTAAATCAACTAATGAAAAACTGTTTTTT.

The table lists this clone with a few counts. J is TRBJ1-6 and V is TRBV19; no firm D call. The CDR3 sequence is 14 residues long. Germline V gives CDR1 LNHDA, CDR2 SQIVND (reference sequence). Trimming removed 3 bases from V and 10 bases from J, with 13 bases in between. The CDR3: CASSIDPPGSPLHF. CDR3 DNA sequence: TGTGCCAGTAGTATCGACCCCCCCGGGTCACCCCTCCACTTT.

This clone came up once. This chain links TRBV7-2 with TRBJ1-5, with D possibly matching TRBD1 (5 bases). CDR3 length equals 14 residues. The germline V and J ends were trimmed by 3 bases and 5 bases, with 11 bases remaining between them. The germline V gene has CDR1 SGHTA and CDR2 FQGNSA. CDR3 sequence: CASSLQGNDQPQHF. CDR3 coding DNA: TGTGCCAGCAGCTTGCAGGGTAACGATCAGCCCCAGCATTTT.

V usage is TRBV6-4 and J usage is TRBJ1-5; D is undetermined. The CDR3 has 13 residues. Germline CDR1 MRHNA, CDR2 SNTAGT. The V and J ends lost 3 bases and 3 bases respectively, with 6 bases between them. CDR3 loop: CASSDNPNQPQHF. The CDR3 nucleotides are TGTGCCAGCAGTGATAACCCCAATCAGCCCCAGCATTTT.

The chain is built from TRBV12-5 and TRBJ1-1; 7 bases line up with TRBD1. Germline V gene data show CDR1 as LGHNT and CDR2 as FRNRAP. This CDR3 has 17 residues. The V and J ends lost 1 base and 4 bases, in that order; junction bases with no gene match: 12. The CDR3 DNA reads as TGTGCTAGTGGTTTGGAAACAGGGGTGGGTGTGGGCACTGAAGCTTTCTTT. Translated, it gives CASGLETGVGVGTEAFF.